This T cell receptor beta chain was retrieved from a study of blood T cell repertoires in COVID-19. CDR1 and CDR2 (germline): LGHNA, YSLEER. The CDR3 is 15 residues long. Unmatched junction bases numbered 3, after V lost 3 bases and J lost 4 bases. Clones were read by immunoSEQ multiplex PCR, and TCRdb kept only the in-frame ones, dropping some. The table has about 52,000 clones, about 85% seen once. This clonotype originated in a man in his 70s with active COVID-19. Sequenced sample: peripheral blood. V and J are TRBV4-3 and TRBJ2-3, with 11 bases identical to TRBD1. The CDR3 region is CASSQMGQGADTQYF. In nucleotides, the CDR3 is TGCGCCAGCAGCCAGATGGGACAGGGGGCAGATACGCAGTATTTT.